This TCR beta chain was observed in a study of shared clonotypes between healthy human individuals. Study-level points and caveats: Generation probability values for non-shared clonotypes were lower than those for clonotypes shared by all four donors.

As for this clone: The antigen remains unidentified.

Germline V gene sequence: CDR1 SGDLS, CDR2 YYNGEE. The V and J ends lost 4 bases and 9 bases, in that order; junction bases with no gene match: 9. The CDR3 is made up of 13 amino acids. Study donors comprised healthy, HIV-negative adults devoid of recent acute infection or vaccination. Assay: immunoSEQ multiplex PCR; the TCRdb copy retains only in-frame clones and omits some. The sample has over a million clones, roughly 95% seen once. This chain joins TRBV9 and TRBJ2-5; 7 nucleotides match TRBD2. Sequenced input: naive CD4+ T cells sorted from blood. The subset: CD45RA+ positively selected. The sequence was collected from a man aged 25-45 years in good health. Here the CDR3 DNA reads TGTGCCAGCAGCACTACCGGGGCGGGGGCCCAGTACTTC. Protein sequence: CASSTTGAGAQYF.